The 26 T cell receptor beta chains presented below share a single source sample, sequenced in a study of T cells after yellow fever vaccination. TCRdb called the 5' RACE reads again in MiXCR, with one record for every CDR3 protein. This table has a few hundred thousand distinct CDR3 sequences, roughly 12% appearing once. Source: PBMCs, taken on the day of the first yellow fever vaccination. Receptor source: a young man who received the YFV17D yellow fever vaccine.

V is TRBV7-3 and J is TRBJ2-1; tentative D call: TRBD2 (6 bases). This CDR3 is 13 amino acids long. V was clipped by 5 bases and J by 9 bases, with 14 bases between them. The germline gives CDR1 SGHTA, CDR2 FQGTGA. The CDR3, as DNA: TGTGCCAGCAGCACGGGGGTGCGGGGTGAGCAGTTCTTC. It translates to CASSTGVRGEQFF.

The genes are TRBV4-1 and TRBJ2-1, with 12 bases that match TRBD2. Unmatched junction bases numbered 10, after V lost 0 bases and J lost 7 bases. Per the germline V gene, CDR1 is MGHRA and CDR2 is YSYEKL. The CDR3 loop spans 18 amino acids. DNA of the CDR3: TGCGCCAGCAGCCAAGAAGCGCTAGCGGGGGGGCGAAAGAATGAGCAGTTCTTC. Protein sequence: CASSQEALAGGRKNEQFF.

This clonotype occurred a few times. The chain links TRBV10-3 to TRBJ2-3; D uncertain. Germline CDR1 reads ENHRY; CDR2 reads SYGVKD. The V gene lost 8 bases and the J gene lost 9 bases, with 9 bases spanning the gap. The CDR3 length is 10 residues. CDR3 nucleotide sequence: TGTGCCATCGGACGTCAAACGCAGTATTTT. This gives the protein CAIGRQTQYF.

The rearrangement joins TRBV7-9 to TRBJ1-2; 9 nucleotides match TRBD1. CDR3 length: 14 residues. The V segment lost 1 base and the J segment 6 bases; nucleotides outside the gene matches: 3. CDR1 and CDR2 (germline): SEHNR, FQNEAQ (reference sequence). The CDR3 DNA follows: TGTGCCAGCAGCTTAGAAGGGACAGGGAATGGCTACACCTTC. Its protein product is CASSLEGTGNGYTF.

This clonotype has just a few counts. The V gene is TRBV3-1, the J gene TRBJ2-2; D unresolved. Germline assignment: CDR1 LGHDT and CDR2 YNNKEL (reference sequence). There are 15 residues in the CDR3. Trimming stripped 0 bases from V and 3 bases from J, with 8 bases between. CDR3 in DNA: TGTGCCAGCAGCCAAGATTTATCGGACACCGGGGAGCTGTTTTTT. Protein product: CASSQDLSDTGELFF.

The table lists this clonotype with a few counts. J is TRBJ2-2 and V is TRBV10-3, with TRBD1 identical over 10 bases. Germline lookup yields CDR1 ENHRY and CDR2 SYGVKD. CDR3 length: 15 residues. After removal of 6 bases from V and 3 bases from J, the junction contained 4 bases not matched to a gene. The CDR3 here is CAIRPGTGDTGELFF. The DNA for the CDR3 is TGTGCCATCAGACCGGGGACAGGGGACACCGGGGAGCTGTTTTTT.

The J gene is TRBJ2-7, the V gene TRBV6-4, with TRBD2 identical over 11 bases. J lost 0 bases, V lost 8 bases, and 18 bases had no gene match. This CDR3 region has 19 residues. Germline assignment: CDR1 MRHNA and CDR2 SNTAGT. The CDR3 bases are TGTGCCAGCGAATTCACAGATCTAGCGGGGGGTATCTACTCCTACGAGCAGTACTTC. Its protein product is CASEFTDLAGGIYSYEQYF.

CDR3 DNA: TGCAGTGCGCGGGGCCGGGACAGGGACCCCTACGAGCAGTACTTC. Encoded protein: CSARGRDRDPYEQYF. The gene calls are TRBV20-1 and TRBJ2-7; TRBD1 matches 9 bases. Per the germline V gene, CDR1 is DFQATT and CDR2 is SNEGSKA (reference sequence). The CDR3 has 15 amino acids. Trimming at V came to 6 bases and at J to 2 bases, leaving 11 bases not matched to a gene.

This clonotype has a handful of counts. The chain employs TRBV24-1 and TRBJ2-1; D perhaps matches TRBD1 (6 bases). Deletions cut 3 bases from V and 8 bases from J, with 19 bases between. Per germline, CDR1 KGHDR and CDR2 SFDVKD. This CDR3 is built from 16 residues. CDR3 nucleotide sequence: TGTGCCACCAGTGATCCCACAGGGTTCCTGGTCCATGAGCAGTTCTTC. It yields the protein CATSDPTGFLVHEQFF.

This clonotype was counted between two and nine times. V gene TRBV29-1 combines with J gene TRBJ2-1; 7 nucleotides align to TRBD1. Trimming at V came to 4 bases and at J to 0 bases, leaving 9 bases not matched to a gene. The CDR3 covers 16 residues. CDR1 and CDR2 (germline): SQVTM, ANQGSEA. In DNA, the CDR3 is TGCAGCGTTGTACCCGGGACAGTGAGCTCCTACAATGAGCAGTTCTTC. This codes for CSVVPGTVSSYNEQFF.

V gene TRBV7-2 combines with J gene TRBJ2-2, with TRBD2 identical over 8 bases. CDR3 length: 15 amino acids. The ends lost 5 bases at V and 4 bases at J; junction bases unmatched: 6. The germline V gene encodes CDR1 SGHTA and CDR2 FQGNSA. CDR3 DNA: TGTGCCAGCAGCCCCGGGGGGGCTAGCACCGGGGAGCTGTTTTTT. It specifies CASSPGGASTGELFF.

This clonotype was recorded many times. The chain has TRBV18 and TRBJ1-1; D not resolved. Germline lookup yields CDR1 KGHSH and CDR2 LQKENI. The V and J ends lost 3 bases and 8 bases respectively, with 10 bases between them. The CDR3 consists of 12 residues. The CDR3 protein is CASSPPSREAFF. CDR3 nucleotide sequence: TGTGCCAGCTCACCGCCGAGTAGGGAAGCTTTCTTT.

The V call is TRBV9, the J call TRBJ1-4, with D perhaps matching TRBD1 (5 bases). Germline loops: CDR1 SGDLS, CDR2 YYNGEE. The CDR3 has 14 amino acids. V lost 4 bases and J 0 bases, leaving 7 bases between the germline ends. CDR3 sequence reads: CASSKQATNEKLFF. Written as DNA, the CDR3 is TGTGCCAGCAGCAAACAGGCAACTAATGAAAAACTGTTTTTT. Combining the CDR3 with reference TRBV9 and TRBJ1-4 gives the whole variable domain DSGVTQTPKHLITATGQRVTLRCSPRSGDLSVYWYQQSLDQGLQFLIQYYNGEERAKGNILERFSAQQFPDLHSELNLSSLELGDSALYFCASSKQATNEKLFFGSGTQLSVL.

This chain connects TRBV5-6 to TRBJ1-6; 10 bases are shared with TRBD1. CDR1 is SGHDT and CDR2 is YYEEEE in the germline V gene. V lost 8 bases and J lost 9; bases outside the gene matches: 8. This CDR3 region has 14 residues. CDR3 sequence (DNA): TGTGCCAGTAAGGAGACAGGGGGCTCTTCACCCCTCCACTTT. Protein sequence: CASKETGGSSPLHF.

The chain uses TRBV12-3 or TRBV12-4 and TRBJ1-2, with TRBD1 matching 7 bases. This CDR3 comprises 15 residues. Trimming removed 7 bases from V and 8 bases from J; junction bases left unmatched: 16. CDR3 region: CASTLRQGLSLGYTF. The CDR3 region has the DNA TGTGCCAGCACCCTACGACAGGGACTATCCCTAGGCTACACCTTC.

This clonotype turned up a few times. The rearrangement links TRBV9 to TRBJ2-3; no reliable D call. Germline assignment: CDR1 SGDLS and CDR2 YYNGEE. Trimming removed 6 bases at V and 3 bases at J, with 14 bases between. The CDR3 length is 14 residues. CDR3 nucleotide sequence: TGTGCCAGCACCCCCGACCTCTTGACAGATACGCAGTATTTT. Translation: CASTPDLLTDTQYF.

Note on this clonotype: Relative to the germline gene, one junction end is altered; a read error may explain this. The chain uses TRBV5-1 and TRBJ1-1; D gene ambiguous. The CDR3 extends over 13 amino acids. In germline, CDR1 is SGHRS, CDR2 YFSETQ. The CDR3: CASSLMGNTGAFF. DNA of the CDR3: TGCGCCAGCAGCTTGATGGGGAACACTGGAGCTTTCTTT.

In this sample, this clonotype turned up a few times. The chain links TRBV3-1 to TRBJ2-1; 11 nucleotides match TRBD2. The CDR3 runs to 16 residues. V dropped 6 bases and J dropped 1; count of bases not matched to a gene: 5. Germline CDR1 LGHDT, CDR2 YNNKEL (reference sequence). The CDR3 here is CASRAGTSGSYNEQFF. CDR3 nucleotides: TGTGCCAGCAGAGCGGGGACTAGCGGTTCCTACAATGAGCAGTTCTTC.

This clonotype was seen a few times. This chain links TRBV5-1 with TRBJ2-3, with 11 bases matching TRBD2. Germline CDR1 is SGHRS and CDR2 is YFSETQ. The length of the CDR3 is 14 residues. V trimming: 5 bases; J trimming: 5 bases; junction bases outside the gene matches: 4. CDR3 region: CASRLAGVEDTQYF. CDR3 DNA: TGCGCCAGCAGACTAGCGGGGGTCGAAGATACGCAGTATTTT.

This clonotype was counted only a few times. The chain carries TRBV5-1 and TRBJ2-1, with D perhaps TRBD2 (5 bases). Germline CDR1 SGHRS, CDR2 YFSETQ. The CDR3 sequence is 13 residues long. With 4 bases removed from V and 4 bases from J, the gap between germline ends came to 9 bases. CDR3 sequence (DNA): TGCGCCAGCAGCGGGCGGGCGTACAATGAGCAGTTCTTC. Protein: CASSGRAYNEQFF.

This chain uses TRBV11-3 with TRBJ1-2; weak D call: TRBD1 (5 bases). CDR1 is SGHNT, CDR2 YENEEA, per germline. Trimming pared 5 bases from V and 8 bases from J, leaving 12 bases between. This CDR3 has 12 amino acids. The CDR3 protein is CASSQAGTGYTF. The CDR3 DNA follows: TGTGCCAGCAGCCAGGCCGGGACCGGCTACACCTTC.

The V gene is TRBV18, the J gene TRBJ1-2, with 7 positions matching TRBD1. Germline V gives CDR1 KGHSH, CDR2 LQKENI. Losses at the gene ends were 5 bases for V and 4 bases for J; bases not matched to a gene: 13. The CDR3 has 16 amino acids. The CDR3 DNA reads TGTGCCAGCTCAAGTGGACAGGCACCCATGGGCTATGGCTACACCTTC. As protein: CASSSGQAPMGYGYTF.

In its sample, this clonotype was seen a few times. V and J are TRBV5-6 and TRBJ2-5, with D tentatively TRBD2 (5 bases). Trimming took off 0 bases at V and 5 bases at J, with 11 bases between the two ends. This CDR3 is 14 amino acids long. Germline V gene sequence: CDR1 SGHDT, CDR2 YYEEEE. CDR3 residues: CASSLEAASETQYF. The CDR3 DNA reads as TGTGCCAGCAGCTTGGAAGCGGCGAGTGAGACCCAGTACTTC.

This clonotype was found once. The rearrangement uses TRBV4-1 and TRBJ2-7; possibly TRBD1 for D (6 bases). The germline CDR1 and CDR2 sequences are MGHRA and YSYEKL. V was cut by 1 base and J by 0 bases, with 10 bases left in between. The CDR3 consists of 15 residues. In DNA form, the CDR3 reads TGCGCCAGCAGCCAAGGGACAGACCACTCCTACGAGCAGTACTTC. Its protein is CASSQGTDHSYEQYF.

In its sample, this clonotype was seen a few times. The chain has TRBV5-1 and TRBJ1-3, with D possibly TRBD1 on 5 matching bases. The CDR3 extends over 13 amino acids. V gave up 3 bases and J gave up 8 bases, with 12 bases separating them. Germline values: CDR1 SGHRS, CDR2 YFSETQ. The CDR3 here is CASSSGAADTIYF. The CDR3 coding sequence is TGCGCCAGCAGCTCCGGGGCAGCAGACACCATATATTTT.

This chain connects TRBV4-2 to TRBJ2-3; D remains ambiguous. The CDR3 is 16 amino acids. Trimming removed 0 bases at V and 0 bases at J, with 10 bases between. Per germline, CDR1 LGHNA and CDR2 YNFKEQ. The CDR3 bases are TGTGCCAGCAGCCAAGAGGCGGTATCTAGCACAGATACGCAGTATTTT. It encodes CASSQEAVSSTDTQYF.